This T cell receptor beta chain was captured in a study of T cell changes during pregnancy in multiple sclerosis. Repertoires were generated with immunoSEQ multiplex PCR, while TCRdb's copy carries only in-frame clones and drops some. The sample gives approximately 130,000 clones, 90% to 96% of which show up once; over 0.35% is in the top ten. CDR3 length equals 14 residues. CDR1 and CDR2 (germline): ENHRY, SYGVKD. The V end lost 9 bases, the J end lost 2 bases, and 15 bases lay between the germline ends. The table lists this clone with a count of one. J is TRBJ2-3 and V is TRBV10-3; a weak D match, TRBD2 (6 bases). Sequencing used peripheral blood, obtained after pregnancy. The origin of this receptor is a female donor with multiple sclerosis, enrolled in a pregnancy study. CDR3 sequence (DNA): TGTGCCATTCTCGGGGCGGGACTCACAGATACGCAGTATTTT. Encoded protein: CAILGAGLTDTQYF.